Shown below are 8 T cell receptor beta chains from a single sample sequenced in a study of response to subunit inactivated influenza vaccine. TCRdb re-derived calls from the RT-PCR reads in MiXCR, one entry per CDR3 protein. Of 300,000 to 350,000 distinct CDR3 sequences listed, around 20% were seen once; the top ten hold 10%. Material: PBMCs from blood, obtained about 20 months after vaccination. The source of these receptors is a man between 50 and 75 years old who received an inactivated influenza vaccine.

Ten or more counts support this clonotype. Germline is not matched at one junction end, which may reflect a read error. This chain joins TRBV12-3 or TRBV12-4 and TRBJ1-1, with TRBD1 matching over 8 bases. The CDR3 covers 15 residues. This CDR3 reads CASSLGRGLNTEAFF. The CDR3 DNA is TGTGCCAGCAGCCTGGGCAGGGGGCTGAATACTGAAGCTTTCTTT.

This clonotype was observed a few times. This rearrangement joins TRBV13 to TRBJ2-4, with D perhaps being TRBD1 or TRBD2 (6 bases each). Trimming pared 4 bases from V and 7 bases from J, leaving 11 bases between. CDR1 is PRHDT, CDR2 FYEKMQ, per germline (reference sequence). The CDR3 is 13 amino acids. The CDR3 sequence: CASSYRAGNIQYF. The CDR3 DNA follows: TGTGCCAGCAGCTACAGGGCGGGGAACATTCAGTACTTC.

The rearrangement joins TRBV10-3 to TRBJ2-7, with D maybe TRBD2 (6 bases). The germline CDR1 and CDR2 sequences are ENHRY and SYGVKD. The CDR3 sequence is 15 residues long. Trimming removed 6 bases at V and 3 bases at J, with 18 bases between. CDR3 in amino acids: CAIRVRVAAGYEQYF. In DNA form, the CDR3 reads TGTGCCATCAGGGTTAGGGTAGCGGCGGGCTACGAGCAGTACTTC.

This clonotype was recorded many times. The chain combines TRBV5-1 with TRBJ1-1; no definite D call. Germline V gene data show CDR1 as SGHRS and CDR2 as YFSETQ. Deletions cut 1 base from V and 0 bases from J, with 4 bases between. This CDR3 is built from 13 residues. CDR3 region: CASSLLVNTEAFF. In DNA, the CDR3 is TGCGCCAGCAGCTTGCTAGTGAACACTGAAGCTTTCTTT.

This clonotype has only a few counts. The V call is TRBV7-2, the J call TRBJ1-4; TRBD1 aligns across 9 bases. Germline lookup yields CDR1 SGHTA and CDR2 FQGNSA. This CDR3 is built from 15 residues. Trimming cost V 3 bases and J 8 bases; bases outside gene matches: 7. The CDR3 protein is CASSFSTGGTEKLFF. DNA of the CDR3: TGTGCCAGCAGCTTCTCGACAGGGGGAACAGAAAAACTGTTTTTT.

CDR3 in DNA: TGTGCCAGCAGCTTAGAAGGCGGGACAGATTGGACCGGGGAGCTGTTTTTT. The encoded protein is CASSLEGGTDWTGELFF. This rearrangement joins TRBV7-9 to TRBJ2-2, with D possibly TRBD1 on 7 matching bases. CDR3 length equals 17 residues. Trimming took off 1 base at V and 5 bases at J, with 17 bases between the two ends. Germline-derived CDR1 and CDR2 are SEHNR and FQNEAQ (reference sequence).

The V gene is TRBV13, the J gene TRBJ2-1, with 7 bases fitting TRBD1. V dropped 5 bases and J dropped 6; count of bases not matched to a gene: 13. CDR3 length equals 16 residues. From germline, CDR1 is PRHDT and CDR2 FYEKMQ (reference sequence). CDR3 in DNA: TGTGCCAGCAGCGCGTACGGGACAGCCCTCCCCAATGAGCAGTTCTTC. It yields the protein CASSAYGTALPNEQFF.

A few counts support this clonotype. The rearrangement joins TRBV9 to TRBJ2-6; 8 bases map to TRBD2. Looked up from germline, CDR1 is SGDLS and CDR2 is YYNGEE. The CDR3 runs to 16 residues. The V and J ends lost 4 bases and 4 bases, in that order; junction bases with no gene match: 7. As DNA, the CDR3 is TGTGCCAGCAGCCGACCCGGGGGGGCAGGGGCCAACGTCCTGACTTTC. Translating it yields CASSRPGGAGANVLTF.